The 23 T cell receptor beta chains reported below all come from one sample, sequenced in a study of shared clonotypes between healthy human individuals. Method: immunoSEQ multiplex PCR; TCRdb's copy keeps in-frame clones and lacks some. The sample has some 1.4 million clones; roughly 97% are singletons. Sequenced input: naive CD4+ T cells sorted from blood. The subset was: CD45RA+ positively selected. Every receptor here comes from a man younger than 45 in good health.

V and J are TRBV6-1 and TRBJ2-7; 13 bases line up with TRBD2. The CDR3 contains 15 residues. The ends lost 6 bases at V and 3 bases at J; junction bases unmatched: 5. CDR1 is MNHNS and CDR2 is SASEGT in the germline V gene. Here the CDR3 DNA reads TGTGCCAGCAGGCCCGGGACTAGCGGGATCTACGAGCAGTACTTC. Its protein product is CASRPGTSGIYEQYF.

The chain recombines TRBV7-8 with TRBJ2-4; 10 bases are a match to TRBD2. Per germline, CDR1 SGHVS and CDR2 FQNEAQ. V was clipped by 7 bases and J by 9 bases; unmatched bases: 12. The CDR3 spans 15 residues. The CDR3 is CASTPLTSGTSIQYF. In DNA, the CDR3 is TGTGCCAGCACCCCACTCACTAGCGGGACTAGCATTCAGTACTTC.

The chain carries TRBV6-1 and TRBJ2-2; the D is unclear. Germline V gives CDR1 MNHNS, CDR2 SASEGT. The CDR3 totals 14 residues. The ends were cut back, 3 bases at V and 8 bases at J, with 13 bases in the middle. The DNA for the CDR3 is TGTGCCAGCAGTGACCAGGCCCTATGGGGGGAGCTGTTTTTT. It encodes CASSDQALWGELFF.

The J gene is TRBJ2-5, the V gene TRBV5-1, with D uncertain. The CDR3 extends over 14 amino acids. The germline V gene has CDR1 SGHRS and CDR2 YFSETQ. The germline V and J ends were trimmed by 2 bases and 4 bases, with 12 bases remaining between them. CDR3 DNA: TGCGCCAGCAGCTTCGGTCTTATCGGAGAGACCCAGTACTTC. It specifies CASSFGLIGETQYF.

The chain has TRBV10-3 and TRBJ1-2, with 7 bases aligning to TRBD1. From germline, CDR1 is ENHRY and CDR2 SYGVKD. The ends lost 3 bases at V and 4 bases at J; junction bases unmatched: 5. CDR3 length equals 14 residues. This CDR3 is CAISEQGIGYGYTF. In DNA, the CDR3 is TGTGCCATCAGTGAACAGGGGATTGGCTATGGCTACACCTTC.

This clone appeared once. The chain is built from TRBV10-2 and TRBJ2-1, with 11 positions matching TRBD2. V trimming: 4 bases; J trimming: 9 bases; junction bases outside the gene matches: 8. Germline values: CDR1 WSHSY, CDR2 SAAADI. The CDR3 contains 15 residues. The CDR3 spells CASSAGTSGLGEQFF. CDR3 coding DNA: TGCGCCAGCAGTGCCGGGACTAGCGGACTAGGTGAGCAGTTCTTC.

The chain is built from TRBV7-9 and TRBJ2-5, with 9 bases fitting TRBD2. The germline CDR1 and CDR2 sequences are SEHNR and FQNEAQ (reference sequence). The CDR3 contains 15 residues. The V gene end was trimmed by 4 bases and the J gene end by 4 bases; junction bases not matched to a gene: 7. The DNA of the CDR3 is TGTGCCAGCAGCTCTCTAGCGGGACCTGGAGAGACCCAGTACTTC. Protein product: CASSSLAGPGETQYF.

The chain links TRBV5-1 to TRBJ1-1; weak D call: TRBD1 (6 bases). Trimming removed 4 bases at V and 7 bases at J, with 20 bases between. The CDR3 sequence is 15 residues long. Germline lookup yields CDR1 SGHRS and CDR2 YFSETQ. The CDR3 protein is CASSITSSGVSEAFF. The CDR3, as DNA: TGCGCCAGCAGCATAACCTCATCAGGGGTTAGTGAAGCTTTCTTT.

V gene TRBV9 combines with J gene TRBJ2-7; 7 bases agree with TRBD2. The V segment lost 3 bases and the J segment 4 bases; nucleotides outside the gene matches: 10. CDR3 length equals 15 residues. Germline CDR1 SGDLS, CDR2 YYNGEE. The CDR3 protein is CASSALAGTSYEQYF. Here the CDR3 DNA reads TGTGCCAGCAGCGCCTTAGCGGGCACTTCTTACGAGCAGTACTTC.

DNA of the CDR3: TGTGCCACAGCTCCGGGCAGAGAAGCTTTCTTT. Translation gives CATAPGREAFF. The rearrangement joins TRBV28 to TRBJ1-1; D is unclear. V lost 10 bases and J 8 bases, leaving 14 bases between the germline ends. Germline values: CDR1 MDHEN, CDR2 SYDVKM. The length of the CDR3 is 11 residues.

The chain has TRBV5-1 and TRBJ2-7, with 7 bases fitting TRBD1. V lost 0 bases, J lost 2 bases, and 8 bases stayed unmatched. CDR1 and CDR2 from the germline V gene are SGHRS and YFSETQ. The CDR3 is made up of 16 amino acids. The CDR3 sequence is CASSLDRGTLTYEQYF. The DNA for the CDR3 is TGCGCCAGCAGCTTGGACAGGGGAACTCTTACCTACGAGCAGTACTTC.

The J gene is TRBJ1-2, the V gene TRBV7-9; no firm D call. V lost 6 bases, J lost 2 bases, and 10 bases lay in between. The CDR3 is 13 residues long. From germline, CDR1 is SEHNR and CDR2 FQNEAQ (reference sequence). The CDR3 reads CASRYTGNYGYTF. As DNA, the CDR3 is TGTGCCAGCAGGTATACGGGGAACTATGGCTACACCTTC. The complete variable domain, with remaining parts taken from reference TRBV7-9 and TRBJ1-2, reads DTGVSQNPRHKITKRGQNVTFRCDPISEHNRLYWYRQTLGQGPEFLTYFQNEAQLEKSRLLSDRFSAERPKGSFSTLEIQRTEQGDSAMYLCASRYTGNYGYTFGSGTRLTVV.

The V call is TRBV5-1, the J call TRBJ2-5; 7 nucleotides line up with TRBD2. V dropped 0 bases and J dropped 4; count of bases not matched to a gene: 6. The germline gives CDR1 SGHRS, CDR2 YFSETQ. The CDR3 sequence is 15 residues long. DNA for the CDR3: TGCGCCAGCAGCTTGGATGTCTCGGGGGGAGAGACCCAGTACTTC. Protein product: CASSLDVSGGETQYF.

The chain combines TRBV7-6 with TRBJ2-1, with 10 bases that match TRBD2. The junction had 4 bases not matched to a gene; V was cut back by 4 bases and J by 4 bases. CDR1 is SGHVS and CDR2 is FNYEAQ in the germline V gene. The CDR3 extends over 15 amino acids. The CDR3 here is CASSYGLAVYNEQFF. CDR3 nucleotides: TGTGCCAGCAGCTACGGACTAGCGGTGTACAATGAGCAGTTCTTC.

This clone was seen more than once but under ten times. The chain employs TRBV6-1 and TRBJ1-2; D is ambiguous. Per the germline V gene, CDR1 is MNHNS and CDR2 is SASEGT. V lost 8 bases, J lost 8 bases, and 21 bases lay in between. The CDR3 extends over 14 amino acids. The CDR3 spells CASVESSLTGGYTF. Written as DNA, the CDR3 is TGTGCCAGCGTTGAATCCTCTCTGACGGGAGGCTACACCTTC.

The rearrangement joins TRBV9 to TRBJ2-1, with no clear D. V was shortened by 0 bases and J by 1 base, with 8 bases between the two germline ends. The germline V gene has CDR1 SGDLS and CDR2 YYNGEE. This CDR3 is built from 15 residues. The CDR3 region has the DNA TGTGCCAGCAGCGTAGGAGACAAATCCTACAATGAGCAGTTCTTC. It codes for CASSVGDKSYNEQFF. Using reference TRBV9 and TRBJ2-1 for the parts outside the CDR3, the full variable domain is DSGVTQTPKHLITATGQRVTLRCSPRSGDLSVYWYQQSLDQGLQFLIQYYNGEERAKGNILERFSAQQFPDLHSELNLSSLELGDSALYFCASSVGDKSYNEQFFGPGTRLTVL.

The chain carries TRBV11-3 and TRBJ2-1; 9 positions match TRBD2. Germline loops: CDR1 SGHNT, CDR2 YENEEA. The V gene end was trimmed by 1 base and the J gene end by 9 bases; junction bases not matched to a gene: 13. The CDR3 runs 17 residues. CDR3 DNA sequence: TGTGCCAGCAGCTTAGGGGAGTCTAGCGGGATATGGGGTGAGCAGTTCTTC. This translates into CASSLGESSGIWGEQFF.

DNA of the CDR3: TGTGCCATCAGAGCCGGGACAATCGACTATGGCTACACCTTC. Amino acids: CAIRAGTIDYGYTF. The chain uses TRBV10-3 and TRBJ1-2; maybe TRBD1 (6 bases). Trimming left V 6 bases short and J 3 bases short, with 14 bases between. This CDR3 contains 14 residues. Germline V gene data show CDR1 as ENHRY and CDR2 as SYGVKD.

This chain joins TRBV7-9 and TRBJ2-1; TRBD1 aligns across 9 bases. Looked up from germline, CDR1 is SEHNR and CDR2 is FQNEAQ (reference sequence). Trimming removed 5 bases from V and 6 bases from J; junction bases left unmatched: 11. The CDR3 is made up of 16 amino acids. For the CDR3, the DNA is TGTGCCAGCAGCCTAGTTCGGGGACAGGGTCGCAATGAGCAGTTCTTC. Its protein is CASSLVRGQGRNEQFF.

The chain is built from TRBV15 and TRBJ2-5, with D perhaps TRBD1 (6 bases). CDR3 size: 16 residues. CDR1 is LNHNV and CDR2 is YYDKDF in the germline V gene (reference sequence). Trimming cost V 0 bases and J 1 base, with 12 bases left between them. The CDR3, as DNA: TGTGCCACCAGCAGAGATACAGGGAAAGTCCAAGAGACCCAGTACTTC. Its protein product is CATSRDTGKVQETQYF.

CDR3 region: CASSPRGIEQYF. The CDR3 DNA sequence: TGTGCCAGCAGCCCCCGGGGCATCGAGCAGTACTTC. The V gene is TRBV7-9, the J gene TRBJ2-7; D might be TRBD1 or TRBD2, each matching 5 bases. V shed 5 bases and J shed 6 bases, with 11 bases lying between them. The germline V gene has CDR1 SEHNR and CDR2 FQNEAQ (reference sequence). The CDR3 is 12 residues long.

The genes are TRBV5-5 and TRBJ2-6; D gene uncertain. Germline CDR1 reads SGHKS; CDR2 reads YYEKEE (reference sequence). V lost 0 bases to trimming and J lost 0 bases, with 7 bases between them. The CDR3 runs 16 residues. In nucleotides, the CDR3 is TGTGCCAGCAGCTTGGGGGCGACCTCTGGGGCCAACGTCCTGACTTTC. Translation: CASSLGATSGANVLTF.

The V gene is TRBV27, the J gene TRBJ2-7; 7 nucleotides line up with TRBD1. The germline V gene has CDR1 MNHEY and CDR2 SMNVEV (reference sequence). V dropped 6 bases and J dropped 2; count of bases not matched to a gene: 4. The CDR3 totals 13 residues. The CDR3 DNA reads TGTGCCAGCAGGTGGACAGGAACCTACGAGCAGTACTTC. Amino acids: CASRWTGTYEQYF.